Shown below are 20 T cell receptor beta chains from a single sample sequenced in a study of blood T cell repertoires in COVID-19. Only in-frame clones appear in the TCRdb table, and some are missing; sequencing was by immunoSEQ multiplex PCR. This table holds 300,000 or so clones, 87% found once. The sample consisted of peripheral blood. The receptors stem from a woman aged 50 to 65 who had recovered from COVID-19.

The chain recombines TRBV19 with TRBJ2-7; TRBD1 might be the D (5 bases). The CDR3 length is 15 residues. Germline V gene data show CDR1 as LNHDA and CDR2 as SQIVND (reference sequence). V gave up 5 bases and J gave up 1 base, with 15 bases separating them. As DNA, the CDR3 is TGTGCCAGTAGTCGCCCGGGCAAGGGGTCCTACGAGCAGTACTTC. Encoded protein: CASSRPGKGSYEQYF. The full variable domain, rest sourced from reference TRBV19 and TRBJ2-7, is DGGITQSPKYLFRKEGQNVTLSCEQNLNHDAMYWYRQDPGQGLRLIYYSQIVNDFQKGDIAEGYSVSREKKESFPLTVTSAQKNPTAFYLCASSRPGKGSYEQYFGPGTRLTVT.

A few counts support this clone. The chain employs TRBV19 and TRBJ1-5; TRBD1 might be the D (6 bases). Germline CDR1 and CDR2: LNHDA and SQIVND (reference sequence). V gave up 6 bases and J gave up 7 bases, with 13 bases separating them. CDR3 length equals 13 residues. The CDR3 here is CASSTNRVQPQHF. CDR3 DNA sequence: TGTGCCAGTAGCACTAACAGGGTACAGCCCCAGCATTTT.

About this clone: A junction end diverges from the germline sequence, so it may reflect a read error. In the same sample, other DNA sequences code for this CDR3. The chain couples TRBV7-2 to TRBJ2-7; TRBD2 aligns across 12 bases. The germline CDR1 and CDR2 sequences are SGHTA and FQGNSA. This CDR3 is 14 amino acids long. The CDR3 DNA follows: TGTGCCAGCAGCCTAGCGGGAGGGCCCTACGAGCAGTACTTC. Translated: CASSLAGGPYEQYF.

This clone occurred once. This chain links TRBV19 with TRBJ2-3, with a weak D call TRBD2 (5 bases). With 8 bases removed from V and 2 bases from J, the gap between germline ends came to 14 bases. Germline CDR1 and CDR2: LNHDA and SQIVND (reference sequence). The CDR3 loop spans 14 amino acids. The CDR3 loop is CASQTGYHTDTQYF. The DNA of the CDR3 is TGTGCCAGTCAGACGGGGTACCACACAGATACGCAGTATTTT.

V gene TRBV24-1 combines with J gene TRBJ1-2; D is undetermined. The CDR3 consists of 15 residues. V lost 4 bases and J 8 bases, leaving 19 bases between the germline ends. Germline CDR1 KGHDR, CDR2 SFDVKD. CDR3 sequence (DNA): TGTGCCACCAGTGACCCCCAGCGAGGGTTCGAAGGCTACACCTTC. This translates into CATSDPQRGFEGYTF.

The rearrangement joins TRBV7-7 to TRBJ2-2; D possibly corresponds to TRBD2 (6 bases). This CDR3 contains 13 residues. Trimming cost V 5 bases and J 6 bases, with 10 bases left between them. CDR1 and CDR2 (germline): SSHAT, FNYEAQ (reference sequence). CDR3 in amino acids: CASSRRLAGELFF. CDR3 nucleotides: TGTGCCAGCAGCAGGCGACTAGCCGGGGAGCTGTTTTTT.

V is TRBV28 and J is TRBJ1-5; TRBD1 matches at 7 bases. The CDR3 is made up of 14 amino acids. With 6 bases clipped from V and 4 bases from J, the junction kept 6 bases outside the gene matches. The germline CDR1 and CDR2 sequences are MDHEN and SYDVKM. CDR3 in DNA: TGTGCCAGCAGGACAACAGGGGATAATCAGCCCCAGCATTTT. Translated: CASRTTGDNQPQHF.

The chain uses TRBV10-1 and TRBJ2-3; D gene uncertain. Trimming left V 3 bases short and J 2 bases short, with 6 bases between. Germline V gene data show CDR1 as WNHNN and CDR2 as SYGVQD (reference sequence). CDR3 length: 13 amino acids. The CDR3 loop reads CASSDLFTDTQYF. CDR3 bases: TGCGCCAGCAGTGACCTTTTCACAGATACGCAGTATTTT.

The V call is TRBV28, the J call TRBJ2-3, with 13 bases aligning to TRBD2. Germline loops: CDR1 MDHEN, CDR2 SYDVKM. Trimming cost V 5 bases and J 5 bases; bases outside gene matches: 7. The length of the CDR3 is 16 residues. CDR3 in amino acids: CASSQLAGGRVDTQYF. The CDR3 coding sequence is TGTGCCAGCAGTCAACTAGCGGGGGGGCGTGTAGATACGCAGTATTTT.

This clone showed up just once. This chain uses TRBV5-8 with TRBJ1-2; D may be TRBD1 (6 bases). There are 15 residues in the CDR3. Per the germline V gene, CDR1 is SGHTS and CDR2 is YDEGEE. V was cut by 4 bases and J by 3 bases, with 16 bases left in between. CDR3 residues: CASSRLGGADYGYTF. In DNA, the CDR3 is TGTGCCAGCAGCCGCTTGGGGGGGGCGGACTATGGCTACACCTTC.

The chain recombines TRBV6-5 with TRBJ2-7; 7 nucleotides agree with TRBD2. CDR1 and CDR2 from the germline V gene are MNHEY and SVGAGI. This CDR3 region has 13 residues. The V segment lost 9 bases and the J segment 7 bases; nucleotides outside the gene matches: 12. The CDR3 loop reads CASWVVVGGEQYF. The CDR3 DNA sequence: TGTGCCAGTTGGGTCGTTGTGGGGGGGGAGCAGTACTTC.

The V gene is TRBV9, the J gene TRBJ2-3; 13 nucleotides agree with TRBD2. Germline V gene data show CDR1 as SGDLS and CDR2 as YYNGEE. Losses at the gene ends were 4 bases for V and 5 bases for J; bases not matched to a gene: 7. There are 16 residues in the CDR3. CDR3 bases: TGTGCCAGCAGCTCAGGACTAGCGGGAGTCGGAGATACGCAGTATTTT. This encodes CASSSGLAGVGDTQYF.

The chain joins TRBV4-1 to TRBJ1-3; 8 bases fit TRBD1. This CDR3 contains 17 residues. The germline V gene encodes CDR1 MGHRA and CDR2 YSYEKL. Germline trimming cut 3 bases from V and 1 base from J; bases unmatched to any gene: 8. The CDR3 nucleotides are TGCGCCAGCAGCCAGGACAGGGAATTTGCGTCTGGAAACACCATATATTTT. This translates into CASSQDREFASGNTIYF.

The chain uses TRBV19 and TRBJ2-2; D ambiguous. Germline loops: CDR1 LNHDA, CDR2 SQIVND (reference sequence). Deletions cut 2 bases from V and 0 bases from J, with 10 bases between. This CDR3 spans 16 amino acids. CDR3 sequence reads: CASSIRRIANTGELFF. The CDR3 DNA reads TGTGCCAGTAGTATAAGGCGGATAGCGAACACCGGGGAGCTGTTTTTT. Drawing the rest from reference TRBV19 and TRBJ2-2, the complete variable domain is DGGITQSPKYLFRKEGQNVTLSCEQNLNHDAMYWYRQDPGQGLRLIYYSQIVNDFQKGDIAEGYSVSREKKESFPLTVTSAQKNPTAFYLCASSIRRIANTGELFFGEGSRLTVL.

CDR3 nucleotide sequence: TGTGCCAGCAGCGGACAGCTACACACTGAAGCTTTCTTT. Its translation: CASSGQLHTEAFF. The chain joins TRBV6-5 to TRBJ1-1, with a weak D call TRBD1 (6 bases). The CDR3 has 13 residues. Germline V gene sequence: CDR1 MNHEY, CDR2 SVGAGI. With 6 bases removed from V and 3 bases from J, the gap between germline ends came to 11 bases.

V gene TRBV9 combines with J gene TRBJ1-6; D unclear. V was pared by 2 bases and J by 0 bases, with 9 bases between. Germline CDR1 reads SGDLS; CDR2 reads YYNGEE. The CDR3 runs 16 residues. CDR3 sequence: CASSVGGSSYNSPLHF. CDR3 DNA sequence: TGTGCCAGCAGCGTGGGAGGGAGCTCCTATAATTCACCCCTCCACTTT. Drawing the rest from reference TRBV9 and TRBJ1-6, the complete variable domain is DSGVTQTPKHLITATGQRVTLRCSPRSGDLSVYWYQQSLDQGLQFLIQYYNGEERAKGNILERFSAQQFPDLHSELNLSSLELGDSALYFCASSVGGSSYNSPLHFGNGTRLTVT.

A single count supports this clone. V usage is TRBV5-1 and J usage is TRBJ2-5; TRBD2 is a possible D gene (5 bases). CDR1 and CDR2 from the germline V gene are SGHRS and YFSETQ. The CDR3 spans 15 residues. Trimming took 0 bases from V and 5 from J, leaving 14 bases between them. The CDR3 DNA sequence: TGCGCCAGCAGCTTGGTTGGGGTGCGGGTCGAGACCCAGTACTTC. Encoded protein: CASSLVGVRVETQYF.

The rearrangement links TRBV4-1 to TRBJ2-1; a weak D match, TRBD1 (5 bases). The V gene lost 0 bases and the J gene lost 3 bases, with 9 bases spanning the gap. Germline CDR1 is MGHRA and CDR2 is YSYEKL. The CDR3 runs 15 residues. CDR3 residues: CASSQDGQGYNEQFF. The CDR3 DNA reads as TGCGCCAGCAGCCAAGATGGGCAGGGCTACAATGAGCAGTTCTTC.

V is TRBV4-1 and J is TRBJ2-5, with TRBD2 matching over 9 bases. V was clipped by 0 bases and J by 5 bases; unmatched bases: 4. CDR1 is MGHRA and CDR2 is YSYEKL in the germline V gene. The CDR3 sequence is 15 residues long. In DNA, the CDR3 is TGCGCCAGCAGCCAAGATGGGGCGGGAGGGGAGACCCAGTACTTC. Translation gives CASSQDGAGGETQYF.

The chain joins TRBV7-9 to TRBJ2-7; D perhaps matches TRBD1 (6 bases). CDR3 size: 12 residues. V dropped 4 bases and J dropped 5 bases, with 9 bases sitting between them. CDR1 SEHNR and CDR2 FQNEAQ come from the germline V gene (reference sequence). Written as DNA, the CDR3 is TGTGCCAGCAGCTCAGGGGTTAACGAGCAGTACTTC. The encoded protein is CASSSGVNEQYF. The full variable domain, with the rest looked up from reference TRBV7-9 and TRBJ2-7, is DTGVSQNPRHKITKRGQNVTFRCDPISEHNRLYWYRQTLGQGPEFLTYFQNEAQLEKSRLLSDRFSAERPKGSFSTLEIQRTEQGDSAMYLCASSSGVNEQYFGPGTRLTVT.